Listed below are T cell receptor beta chains from one sample, sequenced in a study of shared clonotypes between healthy human individuals. Sequenced by immunoSEQ multiplex PCR; TCRdb stores in-frame clones only, minus some. The data contain over a million clones, about 70% of them singletons. The sample was memory CD4+ T cells sorted from blood. The receptor source for this set is a man in his late teens or twenties in good health. Both conserved end residues are trimmed from each CDR3. A D gene is named only where the DNA matches it firmly. A clone size is listed for some rows: how often the clone was seen (once, few, many), or a class if it is expanded.

clone_size,cdr3_length,v_call,d_call,cdr3_aa
NA,12,TRBV7-8,TRBD1,ASSVSTGGSEAF
few,13,TRBV2,TRBD1,ASSVKTGEGYGYT
NA,10,TRBV7-2,NA,ASSRNVDTQY
NA,16,TRBV18,TRBD1,ASSPITGGPSGANVLT
NA,9,TRBV28,NA,ASSQGAQLF
NA,13,TRBV6-1,TRBD1,ASSEDRPIYYEQY
NA,13,TRBV30,TRBD1,AWSPDGTARKQQF
NA,12,TRBV5-1,NA,ASSLGDKSVSPF
NA,13,TRBV7-9,NA,ASSLRRQLNTEAF
NA,14,TRBV5-6,TRBD2,ASSSPPGLAAYEQY
once,10,TRBV7-9,NA,ASSPKPEEQY
NA,13,TRBV2,NA,ASSLDRAGENIQY
NA,14,TRBV27,NA,ASSPEEGRSNYGYT
few,12,TRBV18,NA,ASSQGPGTGELF
NA,12,TRBV9,TRBD2,ASTLAGESGELF
NA,13,TRBV5-1,NA,ASSLAQLFTGELF
NA,14,TRBV14,TRBD1,ASRGGQGARMAEAF
NA,15,TRBV9,NA,ASSPLKAGWDTGELF
NA,12,TRBV5-1,NA,ASSLPELTDTQY
few,13,TRBV14,TRBD1,ASSQEDRVNSPLH
NA,15,TRBV4-3,NA,ASSQSRTGRQNQPQH
NA,14,TRBV6-4,NA,ASSVPLIDLNTEAF